This T cell receptor beta chain originates from a study of tumor and adjacent non-tumor tissue in lung cancer. Study information: Patients comprised about a dozen adenocarcinoma, a couple of squamous cell carcinoma and 1 small cell lung cancer. Findings and caveats of the study: Normal lung showed higher cumulative top 100 clone frequency than tumor. Patients with more diverse tumor TCRs had worse survival.

A modified ARM-PCR protocol with three rounds of nested PCR amplified TCRbeta. Using its own MiXCR run on the multiplex PCR reads, TCRdb lists one record per CDR3 protein. The repertoire holds tens of thousands of distinct CDR3 sequences, with 60% to 70% as singletons. RNA was extracted from bulk tissue without any cell sorting. The normal lung tissue was taken more than 3 cm from the tumor edge. Between August and November 2014, newly diagnosed, chemotherapy-naive lung cancer patients underwent thoracic surgery in China. Turning to this clonotype: The antigen remains undetermined.

Germline-derived CDR1 and CDR2 are MNHEY and SVGAGI. The length of the CDR3 is 15 residues. Trimming took off 9 bases at V and 4 bases at J, with 19 bases between the two ends. Sequencing used distant non-tumor lung tissue. The TCR comes from a woman in her forties with non-small cell lung cancer. This rearrangement joins TRBV6-5 to TRBJ1-5; D unresolved. This CDR3 is CASSHNQYRNQPQHF. DNA of the CDR3: TGTGCCAGTAGTCATAACCAATATAGAAATCAGCCCCAGCATTTT.